This T cell receptor beta chain was obtained from a study of blood T cell repertoires in COVID-19. Study context: The United States, Italy and Spain were the sources of the acute and convalescent COVID-19 samples.

Cohorts were based on clinical histories the participants reported. This CDR3 region has 15 residues. Per the germline V gene, CDR1 is LGHDT and CDR2 is YNNKEL (reference sequence). The V segment lost 2 bases and the J segment 2 bases; nucleotides outside the gene matches: 5. Assay: immunoSEQ multiplex PCR; the TCRdb copy retains only in-frame clones and omits some. The table shows 150,000 or so clones, with about 85% occurring only once. What was sequenced was PBMCs or T cells enriched from blood (not recorded which). The source is a woman aged 35 to 49 with acute COVID-19. J is TRBJ2-5 and V is TRBV3-1 (or the pseudogene TRBV3-2); 7 bases fit TRBD2. The CDR3 bases are TGTGCCAGCAGCCAACGGGACTACTTACAAGAGACCCAGTACTTC. This sequence encodes CASSQRDYLQETQYF.